What follows are 26 T cell receptor beta chains derived from one specimen sequenced in a study of control samples from healthy donors and cancer patients. Data came from immunoSEQ multiplex PCR; TCRdb stores just in-frame clones and leaves some out. This table holds 15,000 to 17,000 clones, about 89% found once. Sequencing was done on a sample of PBMCs. The receptors here all came from a woman in her 70s with colorectal cancer.

V and J are TRBV30 and TRBJ1-5; D not certain. The CDR3 runs to 12 residues. The ends were cut back, 1 base at V and 7 bases at J, with 8 bases in the middle. Germline V gene data show CDR1 as GTSNPN and CDR2 as SVGIG (reference sequence). The CDR3 nucleotides read TGTGCCTGGAGTGGCGTGAAGCAGCCCCAGCATTTT. Translated, it gives CAWSGVKQPQHF.

The chain couples TRBV9 to TRBJ2-1; 8 positions agree with TRBD2. CDR3 length equals 16 residues. With 0 bases clipped from V and 6 bases from J, the junction kept 8 bases outside the gene matches. Germline-derived CDR1 and CDR2 are SGDLS and YYNGEE. The DNA of the CDR3 is TGTGCCAGCAGCGTAGGGGGTCTAGCGGGCAGCAATGAGCAGTTCTTC. Protein product: CASSVGGLAGSNEQFF. Drawing the rest from reference TRBV9 and TRBJ2-1, the complete variable domain is DSGVTQTPKHLITATGQRVTLRCSPRSGDLSVYWYQQSLDQGLQFLIQYYNGEERAKGNILERFSAQQFPDLHSELNLSSLELGDSALYFCASSVGGLAGSNEQFFGPGTRLTVL.

This clone was observed a handful of times. The chain joins TRBV7-6 to TRBJ2-7, with 7 positions matching TRBD2. The CDR3 spans 16 residues. V lost 4 bases to trimming and J lost 2 bases; unmatched junction nucleotides: 11. CDR1 and CDR2 (germline): SGHVS, FNYEAQ. For the CDR3, the DNA is TGTGCCAGCAGCTCGGTAGTTAGCGGGTCGACCTACGAGCAGTACTTC. Encoded protein: CASSSVVSGSTYEQYF.

V is TRBV4-3 and J is TRBJ1-5; 8 positions agree with TRBD1. V lost 5 bases to trimming and J lost 2 bases; unmatched junction nucleotides: 2. Germline-derived CDR1 and CDR2 are LGHNA and YSLEER. The CDR3 sequence is 14 residues long. The CDR3 protein is CASSEQGGNQPQHF. In nucleotides, the CDR3 is TGCGCCAGCAGCGAACAGGGGGGCAATCAGCCCCAGCATTTT.

The chain carries TRBV2 and TRBJ2-6, with D perhaps matching TRBD1 (5 bases). V was clipped by 7 bases and J by 0 bases, with 10 bases between them. The length of the CDR3 is 15 residues. CDR1 SNHLY and CDR2 FYNNEI come from the germline V gene. CDR3 nucleotide sequence: TGTGCCAGCACAGGGAAGAGCTCTGGGGCCAACGTCCTGACTTTC. It yields the protein CASTGKSSGANVLTF.

This clone has just one count. This chain links TRBV10-3 with TRBJ2-5; maybe TRBD2 (6 bases). This CDR3 spans 16 amino acids. V was clipped by 3 bases and J by 4 bases, with 18 bases between them. Germline lookup yields CDR1 ENHRY and CDR2 SYGVKD. The CDR3 DNA reads as TGTGCCATCAGTGAAGACGGGGGACCAACGGGAGAGACCCAGTACTTC. Translating it yields CAISEDGGPTGETQYF.

The chain couples TRBV7-6 to TRBJ2-1; 11 nucleotides agree with TRBD2. Germline CDR1 is SGHVS and CDR2 is FNYEAQ. The CDR3 has 17 amino acids. V lost 4 bases and J lost 5; bases outside the gene matches: 10. The CDR3 bases are TGTGCCAGCAGCTCCCTTAGCGGGAGGGCGGCAGACAATGAGCAGTTCTTC. The encoded protein is CASSSLSGRAADNEQFF.

This chain uses TRBV14 with TRBJ2-2; a possible D gene is TRBD1 (6 bases). CDR3 size: 13 residues. The germline V gene has CDR1 SGHDN and CDR2 FVKESK. Trimming removed 6 bases at V and 6 bases at J, with 11 bases between. The CDR3 sequence is CASRSQGAGELFF. The CDR3 nucleotides read TGTGCCAGCAGGTCACAGGGAGCCGGGGAGCTGTTTTTT.

Remarks on this clone: This same CDR3 is encoded by further DNA sequences in the sample. The chain is built from TRBV10-3 and TRBJ1-2, with a tentative D call TRBD1 (6 bases). Germline V CDR1 and CDR2: ENHRY, SYGVKD. Trimming cost V 6 bases and J 7 bases, with 27 bases left between them. The CDR3 is made up of 17 amino acids. The chain's CDR3 is CAIREGGRAATSGGYTF. As DNA, the CDR3 is TGTGCCATCAGGGAAGGGGGGCGGGCGGCCACTTCGGGTGGCTACACCTTC.

The chain carries TRBV10-3 and TRBJ2-7; 8 bases map to TRBD2. J gave up 5 bases and V 11 bases, and 14 bases lay outside the gene matches. The CDR3 loop spans 14 amino acids. Germline V CDR1 and CDR2: ENHRY, SYGVKD. In nucleotides, the CDR3 is TGTGCCGTCCGTCGGACTAGCACCGGGAACGAGCAGTACTTC. Its protein product is CAVRRTSTGNEQYF.

The chain uses TRBV28 and TRBJ2-5; D is perhaps TRBD2 (6 bases). Deletions cut 5 bases from V and 10 bases from J, with 17 bases between. The germline V gene has CDR1 MDHEN and CDR2 SYDVKM. This CDR3 has 13 residues. The CDR3 is CASSAARGRIQYF. CDR3 coding DNA: TGTGCCAGCAGTGCGGCCCGGGGGAGGATCCAGTACTTC.

The chain joins TRBV9 to TRBJ2-6; D unclear. Trimming pared 0 bases from V and 2 bases from J, leaving 6 bases between. Germline V gives CDR1 SGDLS, CDR2 YYNGEE. This CDR3 has 15 residues. The CDR3 loop is CASSVVPPGANVLTF. CDR3 in DNA: TGTGCCAGCAGCGTAGTCCCACCTGGGGCCAACGTCCTGACTTTC.

This clone was seen only a few times. The chain links TRBV30 to TRBJ2-1; 7 bases line up with TRBD1. Germline CDR1 is GTSNPN and CDR2 is SVGIG (reference sequence). V gave up 4 bases and J gave up 5 bases; unmatched junction bases: 2. This CDR3 contains 12 residues. CDR3 loop: CAWMTGNNEQFF. CDR3 DNA: TGTGCCTGGATGACAGGGAACAATGAGCAGTTCTTC. The full variable domain, with the rest looked up from reference TRBV30 and TRBJ2-1, is SQTIHQWPATLVQPVGSPLSLECTVEGTSNPNLYWYRQAAGRGLQLLFYSVGIGQISSEVPQNLSASRPQDRQFILSSKKLLLSDSGFYLCAWMTGNNEQFFGPGTRLTVL.

The genes are TRBV9 and TRBJ1-6; D perhaps matches TRBD1 (6 bases). Trimming cost V 2 bases and J 10 bases, with 10 bases left between them. The CDR3 is made up of 13 amino acids. CDR1 SGDLS and CDR2 YYNGEE come from the germline V gene. The CDR3 is CASSVGGLSPLHF. CDR3 coding DNA: TGTGCCAGCAGCGTCGGGGGGCTCTCACCCCTCCACTTT. The full variable domain, in which reference TRBV9 and TRBJ1-6 provide the parts outside the CDR3, is DSGVTQTPKHLITATGQRVTLRCSPRSGDLSVYWYQQSLDQGLQFLIQYYNGEERAKGNILERFSAQQFPDLHSELNLSSLELGDSALYFCASSVGGLSPLHFGNGTRLTVT.

The rearrangement uses TRBV12-3 or TRBV12-4 and TRBJ2-3, with 10 bases identical to TRBD1. CDR3 length: 13 amino acids. V lost 5 bases, J lost 8 bases, and 4 bases stayed unmatched. CDR3 protein: CASSPWDRGTQYF. The CDR3 coding sequence is TGTGCCAGCAGTCCTTGGGACAGGGGTACGCAGTATTTT.

The V call is TRBV6-6, the J call TRBJ2-7; D might be TRBD2 (5 bases). From germline, CDR1 is MNHNY and CDR2 SVGAGI (reference sequence). V lost 6 bases to trimming and J lost 0 bases, with 12 bases between them. The CDR3 totals 14 residues. CDR3 DNA sequence: TGTGCCAGCAGGCCTTTGGGGAGCTCCTACGAGCAGTACTTC. Encoded protein: CASRPLGSSYEQYF.

This clone was seen a handful of times. The CDR3 is CASSPRTGNEQYF. The CDR3 nucleotides are TGTGCCAGCAGTCCCCGGACAGGGAACGAGCAGTACTTC. The chain employs TRBV6-5 and TRBJ2-7, with 8 bases matching TRBD1. This CDR3 is 13 amino acids long. V lost 5 bases and J lost 5; bases outside the gene matches: 5. The germline CDR1 and CDR2 sequences are MNHEY and SVGAGI.

V gene TRBV15 combines with J gene TRBJ2-5; D gene uncertain. The ends were cut back, 0 bases at V and 1 base at J, with 12 bases in the middle. CDR3 size: 16 residues. CDR1 is LNHNV, CDR2 YYDKDF, per germline (reference sequence). CDR3 region: CATSRDLLFLQETQYF. Written as DNA, the CDR3 is TGTGCCACCAGCAGAGATCTGCTGTTCCTCCAAGAGACCCAGTACTTC.

The rearrangement joins TRBV4-1 to TRBJ1-3; D ambiguous. Germline-derived CDR1 and CDR2 are MGHRA and YSYEKL. CDR3 length equals 15 residues. V lost 6 bases and J lost 0, with 12 bases in between. The CDR3 sequence: CASRTQVHSGNTIYF. For the CDR3, the DNA is TGCGCCAGCAGGACCCAAGTACACTCTGGAAACACCATATATTTT.

This sequence joins TRBV4-2 and TRBJ2-7; TRBD2 matches 15 bases. Looked up from germline, CDR1 is LGHNA and CDR2 is YNFKEQ. This CDR3 is 19 amino acids long. V shed 3 bases, J shed 3 bases, and the junction held 12 bases outside the gene matches. The CDR3 here is CASSHPSDRTSGRGYEQYF. In nucleotides, the CDR3 is TGTGCCAGCAGCCACCCAAGCGATAGGACTAGCGGGAGGGGCTACGAGCAGTACTTC.

This clone was observed a few times. V is TRBV24-1 and J is TRBJ2-3, with D perhaps TRBD2 (5 bases). The CDR3 is made up of 12 amino acids. The germline V gene encodes CDR1 KGHDR and CDR2 SFDVKD. The ends were cut back, 3 bases at V and 13 bases at J, with 13 bases in the middle. The chain's CDR3 is CATSDPGERKYF. The DNA for the CDR3 is TGTGCCACCAGTGATCCCGGGGAAAGGAAGTATTTT.

The gene calls are TRBV18 and TRBJ1-3, with 10 bases that match TRBD1. CDR3 length: 16 amino acids. Unmatched junction bases numbered 4, after V lost 5 bases and J lost 0 bases. Germline V gene sequence: CDR1 KGHSH, CDR2 LQKENI. CDR3 residues: CASSTGTGVSGNTIYF. CDR3 nucleotide sequence: TGTGCCAGCTCAACCGGGACAGGGGTCTCTGGAAACACCATATATTTT.

This chain uses TRBV9 with TRBJ2-7; no definite D call. CDR3 length equals 14 residues. Germline assignment: CDR1 SGDLS and CDR2 YYNGEE. V was shortened by 0 bases and J by 3 bases, with 10 bases between the two germline ends. CDR3: CASSVGMGDYEQYF. As DNA, the CDR3 is TGTGCCAGCAGCGTAGGAATGGGCGACTACGAGCAGTACTTC.

The V gene is TRBV19, the J gene TRBJ1-5; tentative D call: TRBD1 (6 bases). This CDR3 has 15 amino acids. Germline V gene sequence: CDR1 LNHDA, CDR2 SQIVND (reference sequence). Between the trimmed V and J ends, which lost 7 bases and 4 bases, there was a span of 17 bases. This CDR3 is CASTRYVGANQPQHF. CDR3 DNA sequence: TGTGCCAGTACCAGATATGTGGGGGCGAATCAGCCCCAGCATTTT.

The chain carries TRBV6-1 and TRBJ1-2; D not certain. Trimming removed 1 base from V and 5 bases from J, with 5 bases in between. Germline CDR1 reads MNHNS; CDR2 reads SASEGT. The CDR3 totals 12 residues. The CDR3 DNA reads as TGTGCCAGCAGTGAAGGGTTTTATGGCTACACCTTC. The encoded protein is CASSEGFYGYTF.

The rearrangement joins TRBV7-6 to TRBJ2-7; possible D gene TRBD2, 5 bases. Germline V gene data show CDR1 as SGHVS and CDR2 as FNYEAQ. V was cut by 4 bases and J by 1 base, with 17 bases left in between. This CDR3 comprises 16 residues. CDR3 protein: CASSSIRTEGSYEQYF. DNA for the CDR3: TGTGCCAGCAGCTCAATCAGGACCGAGGGTTCCTACGAGCAGTACTTC. Full variable domain (outside the CDR3, taken from reference TRBV7-6 and TRBJ2-7): GAGVSQSPRYKVTKRGQDVALRCDPISGHVSLYWYRQALGQGPEFLTYFNYEAQQDKSGLPNDRFSAERPEGSISTLTIQRTEQRDSAMYRCASSSIRTEGSYEQYFGPGTRLTVT.